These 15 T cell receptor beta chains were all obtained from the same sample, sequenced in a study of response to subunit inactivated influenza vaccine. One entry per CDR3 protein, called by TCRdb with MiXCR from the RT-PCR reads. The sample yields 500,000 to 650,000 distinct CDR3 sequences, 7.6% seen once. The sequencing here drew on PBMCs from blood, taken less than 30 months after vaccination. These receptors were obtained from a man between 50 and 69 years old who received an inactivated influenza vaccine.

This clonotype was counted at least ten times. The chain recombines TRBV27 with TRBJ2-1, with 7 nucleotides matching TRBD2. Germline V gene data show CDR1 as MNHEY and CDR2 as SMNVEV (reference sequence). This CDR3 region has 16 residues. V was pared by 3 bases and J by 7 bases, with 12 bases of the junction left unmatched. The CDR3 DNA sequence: TGTGCCAGCAGTTTGTCGGGAGCGGGGAAATCAAATGAGCAGTTCTTC. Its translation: CASSLSGAGKSNEQFF.

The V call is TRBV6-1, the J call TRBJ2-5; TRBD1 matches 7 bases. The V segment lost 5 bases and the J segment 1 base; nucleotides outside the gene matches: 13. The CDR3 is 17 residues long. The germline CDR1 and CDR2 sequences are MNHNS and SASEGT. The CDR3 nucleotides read TGTGCCAGCAGTCGTGTCTTTGGACAGGCGACCCAAGAGACCCAGTACTTC. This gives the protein CASSRVFGQATQETQYF.

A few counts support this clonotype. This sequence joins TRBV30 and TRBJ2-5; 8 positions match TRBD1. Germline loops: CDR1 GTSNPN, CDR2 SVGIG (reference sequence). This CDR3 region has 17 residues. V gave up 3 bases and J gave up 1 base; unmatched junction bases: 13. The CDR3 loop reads CAWSYGFSGQVQETQYF. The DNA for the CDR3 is TGTGCCTGGAGCTACGGATTTTCGGGACAGGTCCAAGAGACCCAGTACTTC.

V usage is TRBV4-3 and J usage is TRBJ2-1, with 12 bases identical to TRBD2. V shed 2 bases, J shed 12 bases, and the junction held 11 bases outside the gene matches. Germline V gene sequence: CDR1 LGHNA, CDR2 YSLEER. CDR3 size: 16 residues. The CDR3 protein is CASSQYPSGGAGRQFF. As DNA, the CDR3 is TGCGCCAGCAGCCAATATCCTAGCGGGGGGGCGGGGCGGCAGTTCTTC.

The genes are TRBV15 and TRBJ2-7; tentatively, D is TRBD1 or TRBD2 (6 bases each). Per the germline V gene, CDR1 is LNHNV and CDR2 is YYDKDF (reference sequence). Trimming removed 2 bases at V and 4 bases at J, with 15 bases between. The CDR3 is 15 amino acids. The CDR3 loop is CATSRSGHGGYEQYF. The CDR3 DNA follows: TGTGCCACCAGCAGATCGGGACACGGAGGGTACGAGCAGTACTTC. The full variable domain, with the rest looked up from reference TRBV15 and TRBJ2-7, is DAMVIQNPRYQVTQFGKPVTLSCSQTLNHNVMYWYQQKSSQAPKLLFHYYDKDFNNEADTPDNFQSRRPNTSFCFLDIRSPGLGDTAMYLCATSRSGHGGYEQYFGPGTRLTVT.

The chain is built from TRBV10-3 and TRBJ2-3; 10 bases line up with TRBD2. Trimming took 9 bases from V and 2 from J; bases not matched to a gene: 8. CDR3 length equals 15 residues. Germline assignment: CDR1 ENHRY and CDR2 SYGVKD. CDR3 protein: CAMTETSGFTDTQYF. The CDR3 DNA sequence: TGTGCCATGACAGAGACTAGCGGGTTCACAGATACGCAGTATTTT.

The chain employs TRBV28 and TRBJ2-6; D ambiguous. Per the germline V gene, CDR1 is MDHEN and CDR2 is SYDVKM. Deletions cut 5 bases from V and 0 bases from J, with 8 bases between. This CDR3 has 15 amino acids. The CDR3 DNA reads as TGTGCCAGCAGTCCGCTCTACTCTGGGGCCAACGTCCTGACTTTC. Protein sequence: CASSPLYSGANVLTF.

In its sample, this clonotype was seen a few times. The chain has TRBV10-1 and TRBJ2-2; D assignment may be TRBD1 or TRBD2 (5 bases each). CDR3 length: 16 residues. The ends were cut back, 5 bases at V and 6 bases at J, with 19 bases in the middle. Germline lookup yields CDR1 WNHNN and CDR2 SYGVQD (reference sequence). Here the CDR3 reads CASSTNQDSGAGELFF. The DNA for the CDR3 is TGCGCCAGCAGTACGAACCAAGACAGCGGTGCCGGGGAGCTGTTTTTT.

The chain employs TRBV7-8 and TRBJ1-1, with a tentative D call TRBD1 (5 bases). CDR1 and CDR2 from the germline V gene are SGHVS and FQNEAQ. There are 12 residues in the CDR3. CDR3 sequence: CFSGGMNTEAFF. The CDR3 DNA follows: TGTTTTTCCGGGGGGATGAACACTGAAGCTTTCTTT.

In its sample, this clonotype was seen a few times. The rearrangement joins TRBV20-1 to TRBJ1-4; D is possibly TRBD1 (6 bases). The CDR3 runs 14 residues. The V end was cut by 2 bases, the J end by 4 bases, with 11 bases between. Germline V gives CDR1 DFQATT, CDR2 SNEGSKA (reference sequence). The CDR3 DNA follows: TGCAGTGCTAGATCCGGGACACTTAATGAAAAACTGTTTTTT. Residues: CSARSGTLNEKLFF.

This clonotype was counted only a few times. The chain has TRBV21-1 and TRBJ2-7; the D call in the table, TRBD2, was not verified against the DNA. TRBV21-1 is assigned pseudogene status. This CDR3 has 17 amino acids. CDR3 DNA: TGTGCCAGCAGCAAAGTAGAGCGGAGCGGCAGCTCCTACGAGCAGTACTTC. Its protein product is CASSKVERSGSSYEQYF.

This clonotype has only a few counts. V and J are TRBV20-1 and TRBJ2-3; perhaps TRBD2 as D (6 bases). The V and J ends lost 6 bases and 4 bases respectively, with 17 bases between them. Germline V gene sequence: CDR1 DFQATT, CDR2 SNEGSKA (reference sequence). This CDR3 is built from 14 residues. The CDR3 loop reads CSAAGSLMSDTQYF. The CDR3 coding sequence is TGCAGTGCCGCCGGGAGCCTAATGTCAGATACGCAGTATTTT.

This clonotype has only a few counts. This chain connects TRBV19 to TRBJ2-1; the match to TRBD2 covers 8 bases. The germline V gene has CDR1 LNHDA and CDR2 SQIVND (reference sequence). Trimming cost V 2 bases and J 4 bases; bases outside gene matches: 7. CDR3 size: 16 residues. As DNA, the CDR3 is TGTGCCAGTAGTATAACCCTAGCGGGTACTTACAATGAGCAGTTCTTC. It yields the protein CASSITLAGTYNEQFF. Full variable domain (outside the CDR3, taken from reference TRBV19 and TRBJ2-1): DGGITQSPKYLFRKEGQNVTLSCEQNLNHDAMYWYRQDPGQGLRLIYYSQIVNDFQKGDIAEGYSVSREKKESFPLTVTSAQKNPTAFYLCASSITLAGTYNEQFFGPGTRLTVL.

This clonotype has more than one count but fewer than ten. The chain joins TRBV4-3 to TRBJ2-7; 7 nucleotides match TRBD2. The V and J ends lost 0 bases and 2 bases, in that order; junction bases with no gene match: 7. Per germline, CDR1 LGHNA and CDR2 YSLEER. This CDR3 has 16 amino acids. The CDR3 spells CASSQDRPSGTYEQYF. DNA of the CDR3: TGCGCCAGCAGCCAAGATCGGCCTAGCGGAACCTACGAGCAGTACTTC.

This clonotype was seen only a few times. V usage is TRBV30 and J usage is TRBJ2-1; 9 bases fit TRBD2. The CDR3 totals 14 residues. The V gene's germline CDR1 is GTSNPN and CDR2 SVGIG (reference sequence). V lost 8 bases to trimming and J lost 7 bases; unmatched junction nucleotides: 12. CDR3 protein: CARSKGGGGNEQFF. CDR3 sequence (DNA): TGTGCCCGATCCAAGGGCGGGGGGGGAAATGAGCAGTTCTTC.